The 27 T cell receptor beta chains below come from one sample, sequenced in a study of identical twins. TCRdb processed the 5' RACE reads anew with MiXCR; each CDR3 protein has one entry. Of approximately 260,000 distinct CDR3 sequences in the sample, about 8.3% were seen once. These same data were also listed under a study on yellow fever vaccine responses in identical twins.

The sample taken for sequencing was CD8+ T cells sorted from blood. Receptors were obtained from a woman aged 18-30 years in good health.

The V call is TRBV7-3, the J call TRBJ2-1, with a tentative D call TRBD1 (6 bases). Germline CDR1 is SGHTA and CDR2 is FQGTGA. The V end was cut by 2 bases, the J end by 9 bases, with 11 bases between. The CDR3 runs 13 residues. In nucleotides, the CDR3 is TGTGCCAGCAGCTTAGGGGGCCAAGGTGAGCAGTTCTTC. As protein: CASSLGGQGEQFF.

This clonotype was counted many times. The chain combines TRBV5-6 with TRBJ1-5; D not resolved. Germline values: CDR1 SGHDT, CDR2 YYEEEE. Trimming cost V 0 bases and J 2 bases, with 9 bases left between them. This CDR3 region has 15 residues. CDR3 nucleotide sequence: TGTGCCAGCAGCTTGGCCGCTGGGGGCAATCAGCCCCAGCATTTT. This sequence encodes CASSLAAGGNQPQHF.

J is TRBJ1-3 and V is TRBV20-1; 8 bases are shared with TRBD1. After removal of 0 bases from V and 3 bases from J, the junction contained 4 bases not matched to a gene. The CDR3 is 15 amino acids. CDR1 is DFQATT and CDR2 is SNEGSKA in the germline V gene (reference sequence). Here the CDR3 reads CSARDYRGNGNTIYF. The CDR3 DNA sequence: TGCAGTGCTAGAGATTACAGGGGGAATGGAAACACCATATATTTT.

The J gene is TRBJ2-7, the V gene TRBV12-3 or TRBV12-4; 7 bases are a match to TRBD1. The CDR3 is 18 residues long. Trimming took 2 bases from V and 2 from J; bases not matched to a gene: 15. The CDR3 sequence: CASSLSSPRQGNPYEQYF. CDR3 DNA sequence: TGTGCCAGCAGTTTATCGAGTCCCCGACAGGGTAACCCCTACGAGCAGTACTTC.

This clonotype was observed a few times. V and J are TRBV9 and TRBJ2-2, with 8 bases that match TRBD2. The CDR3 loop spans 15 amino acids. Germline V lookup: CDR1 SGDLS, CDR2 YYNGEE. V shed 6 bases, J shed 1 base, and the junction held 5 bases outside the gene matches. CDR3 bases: TGTGCCAGCAACGCGGCGGGGGGGAACACCGGGGAGCTGTTTTTT. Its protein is CASNAAGGNTGELFF.

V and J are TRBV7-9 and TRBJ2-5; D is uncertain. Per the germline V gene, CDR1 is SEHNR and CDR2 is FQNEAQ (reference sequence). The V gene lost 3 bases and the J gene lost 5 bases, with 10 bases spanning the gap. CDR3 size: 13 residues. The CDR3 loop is CASSFLNPETQYF. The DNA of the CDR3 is TGTGCCAGCAGCTTCTTAAATCCCGAGACCCAGTACTTC.

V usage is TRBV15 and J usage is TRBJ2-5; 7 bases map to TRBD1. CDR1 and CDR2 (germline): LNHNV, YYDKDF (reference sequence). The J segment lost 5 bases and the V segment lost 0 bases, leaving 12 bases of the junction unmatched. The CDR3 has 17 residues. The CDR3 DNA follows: TGTGCCACCAGCAGAGATCGAGGTCAGGGGGTTGGGGAGACCCAGTACTTC. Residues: CATSRDRGQGVGETQYF.

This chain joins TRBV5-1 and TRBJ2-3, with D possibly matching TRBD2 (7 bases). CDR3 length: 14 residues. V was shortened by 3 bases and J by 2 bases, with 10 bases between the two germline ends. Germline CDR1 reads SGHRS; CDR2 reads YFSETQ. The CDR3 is CASSSGGPTDTQYF. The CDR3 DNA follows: TGCGCCAGCAGCTCGGGGGGCCCCACAGATACGCAGTATTTT.

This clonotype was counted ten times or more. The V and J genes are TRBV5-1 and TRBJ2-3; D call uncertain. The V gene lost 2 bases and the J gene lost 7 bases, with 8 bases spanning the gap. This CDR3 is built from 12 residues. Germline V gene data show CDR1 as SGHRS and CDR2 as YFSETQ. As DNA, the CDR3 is TGCGCCAGCAGCTTATCAGGAAATACGCAGTATTTT. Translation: CASSLSGNTQYF.

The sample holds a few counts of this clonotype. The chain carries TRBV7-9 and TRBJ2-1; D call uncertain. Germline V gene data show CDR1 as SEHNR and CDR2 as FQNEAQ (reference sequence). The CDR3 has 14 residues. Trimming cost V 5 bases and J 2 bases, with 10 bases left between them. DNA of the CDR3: TGTGCCAGCAGCGGAAGGACGGCCTACAATGAGCAGTTCTTC. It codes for CASSGRTAYNEQFF.

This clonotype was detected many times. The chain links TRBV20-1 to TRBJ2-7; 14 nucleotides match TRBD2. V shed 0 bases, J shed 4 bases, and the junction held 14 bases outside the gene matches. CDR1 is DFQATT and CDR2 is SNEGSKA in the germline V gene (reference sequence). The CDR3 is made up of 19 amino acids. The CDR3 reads CSARDRFGTSGSLPYEQYF. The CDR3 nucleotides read TGCAGTGCTAGAGATCGGTTCGGGACTAGCGGGAGTCTACCGTACGAGCAGTACTTC.

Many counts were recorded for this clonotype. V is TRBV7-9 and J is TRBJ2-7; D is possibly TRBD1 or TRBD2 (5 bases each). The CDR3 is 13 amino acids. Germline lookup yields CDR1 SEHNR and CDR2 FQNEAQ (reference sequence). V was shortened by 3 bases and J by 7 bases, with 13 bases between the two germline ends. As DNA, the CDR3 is TGTGCCAGCAGCTTGGGGCTAGCTCGGGAGCAGTACTTC. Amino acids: CASSLGLAREQYF.

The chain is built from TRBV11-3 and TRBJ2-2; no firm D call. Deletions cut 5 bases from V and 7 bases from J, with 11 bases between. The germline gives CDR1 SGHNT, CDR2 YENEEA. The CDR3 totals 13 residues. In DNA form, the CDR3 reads TGTGCCAGCAGCCAAGGGCTAGGCGGGGAGCTGTTTTTT. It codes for CASSQGLGGELFF.

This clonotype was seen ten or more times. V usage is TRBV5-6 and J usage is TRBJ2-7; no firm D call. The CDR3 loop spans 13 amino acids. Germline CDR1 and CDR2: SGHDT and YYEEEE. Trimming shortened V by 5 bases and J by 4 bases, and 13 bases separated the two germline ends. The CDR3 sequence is CASSLTRVYEQYF. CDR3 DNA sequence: TGTGCCAGCAGTCTCACTCGCGTGTACGAGCAGTACTTC.

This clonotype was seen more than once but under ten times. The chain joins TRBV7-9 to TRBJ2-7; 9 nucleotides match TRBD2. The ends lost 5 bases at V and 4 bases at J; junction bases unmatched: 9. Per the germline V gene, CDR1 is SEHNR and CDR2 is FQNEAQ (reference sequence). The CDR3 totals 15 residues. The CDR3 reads CASSHTSSGMYEQYF. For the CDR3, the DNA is TGTGCCAGCAGCCACACATCTAGCGGGATGTACGAGCAGTACTTC.

The CDR3 sequence: CASRPLAQSGPSGAFF. The CDR3 DNA reads TGTGCCAGCAGACCCCTCGCCCAGTCCGGCCCTTCTGGAGCTTTCTTT. The genes are TRBV6-2 or TRBV6-3 and TRBJ1-1; D gene uncertain. Between the trimmed V and J ends, which lost 6 bases and 10 bases, there was a span of 27 bases. CDR1 is MNHEY, CDR2 SVGEGT, per germline. This CDR3 comprises 16 residues.

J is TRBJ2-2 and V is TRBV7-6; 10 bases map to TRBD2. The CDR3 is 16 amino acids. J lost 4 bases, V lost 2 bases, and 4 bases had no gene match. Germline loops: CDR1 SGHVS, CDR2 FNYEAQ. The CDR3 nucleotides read TGTGCCAGCAGCTTACTAGCGGGAGCACGCACCGGGGAGCTGTTTTTT. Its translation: CASSLLAGARTGELFF.

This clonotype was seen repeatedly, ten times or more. CDR3: CASSWGLLDDTQYF. The CDR3 nucleotides are TGTGCCAGCAGTTGGGGCCTCCTCGACGATACGCAGTATTTT. J is TRBJ2-3 and V is TRBV12-3 or TRBV12-4; TRBD1 is a possible D gene (5 bases). V shed 4 bases and J shed 6 bases, with 14 bases lying between them. CDR3 length: 14 residues.

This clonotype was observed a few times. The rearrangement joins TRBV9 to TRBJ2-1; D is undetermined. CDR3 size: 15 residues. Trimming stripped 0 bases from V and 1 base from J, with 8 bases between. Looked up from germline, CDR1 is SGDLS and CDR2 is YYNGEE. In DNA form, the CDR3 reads TGTGCCAGCAGCGTAGGCGGACCGTCCTACAATGAGCAGTTCTTC. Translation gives CASSVGGPSYNEQFF.

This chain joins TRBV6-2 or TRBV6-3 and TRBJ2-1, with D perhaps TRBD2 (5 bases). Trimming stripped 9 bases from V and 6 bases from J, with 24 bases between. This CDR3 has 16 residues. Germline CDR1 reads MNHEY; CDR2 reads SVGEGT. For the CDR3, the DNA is TGTGCCAGTCAACAGCGGTCCGTCAGCTTTGTCAATGAGCAGTTCTTC. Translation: CASQQRSVSFVNEQFF.

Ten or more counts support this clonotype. The CDR3 sequence: CASSLDLSTQYF. The CDR3 nucleotides read TGTGCCAGCAGTTTAGACCTCAGTACGCAGTATTTT. The V call is TRBV6-2 or TRBV6-3, the J call TRBJ2-3; D ambiguous. Trimming stripped 4 bases from V and 8 bases from J, with 10 bases between. The germline gives CDR1 MNHEY, CDR2 SVGEGT. The CDR3 totals 12 residues.

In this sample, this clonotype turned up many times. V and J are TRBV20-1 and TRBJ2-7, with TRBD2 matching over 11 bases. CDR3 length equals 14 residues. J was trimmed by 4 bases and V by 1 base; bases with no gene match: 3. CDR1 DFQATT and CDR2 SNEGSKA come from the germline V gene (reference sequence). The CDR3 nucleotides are TGCAGTGCTAGAGGGCTAGCGGGGGGATACGAGCAGTACTTC. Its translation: CSARGLAGGYEQYF.

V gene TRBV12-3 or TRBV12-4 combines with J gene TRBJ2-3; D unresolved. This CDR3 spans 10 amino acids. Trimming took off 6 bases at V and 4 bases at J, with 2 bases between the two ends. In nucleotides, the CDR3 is TGTGCCAGCAGGGCAGATACGCAGTATTTT. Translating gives CASRADTQYF.

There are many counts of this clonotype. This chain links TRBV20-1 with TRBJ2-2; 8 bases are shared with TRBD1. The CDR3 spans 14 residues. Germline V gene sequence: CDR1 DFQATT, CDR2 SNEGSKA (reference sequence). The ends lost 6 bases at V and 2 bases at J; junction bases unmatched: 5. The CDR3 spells CSASDRDNTGELFF. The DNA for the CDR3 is TGCAGTGCCTCGGACAGGGACAACACCGGGGAGCTGTTTTTT.

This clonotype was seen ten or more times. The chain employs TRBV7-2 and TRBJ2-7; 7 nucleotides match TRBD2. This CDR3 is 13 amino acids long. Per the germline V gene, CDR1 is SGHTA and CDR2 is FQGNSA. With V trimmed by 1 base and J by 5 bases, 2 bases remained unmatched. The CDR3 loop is CASSLGLADEQYF. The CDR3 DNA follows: TGTGCCAGCAGCTTAGGACTAGCAGACGAGCAGTACTTC.

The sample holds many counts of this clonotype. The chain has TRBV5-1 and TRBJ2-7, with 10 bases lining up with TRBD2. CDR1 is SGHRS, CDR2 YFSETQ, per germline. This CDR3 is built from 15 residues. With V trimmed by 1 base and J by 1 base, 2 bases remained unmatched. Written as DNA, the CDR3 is TGCGCCAGCAGCTTGACTAGCGGGACGTCCTACGAGCAGTACTTC. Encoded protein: CASSLTSGTSYEQYF.

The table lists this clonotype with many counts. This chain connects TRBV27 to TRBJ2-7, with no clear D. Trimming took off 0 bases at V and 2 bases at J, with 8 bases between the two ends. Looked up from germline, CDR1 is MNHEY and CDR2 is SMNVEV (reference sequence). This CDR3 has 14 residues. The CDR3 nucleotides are TGTGCCAGCAGTTTATCAATGTCTACCTACGAGCAGTACTTC. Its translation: CASSLSMSTYEQYF.